This TCR beta chain came from a study of cytomegalovirus exposure and HLA in healthy donors (dated by TCRdb to about 2017). With regard to the full study: The 666 repertoires of the first cohort and the 95 to 150 validation repertoires were produced on the same platform, according to a later analysis. The study was designed to test whether signatures of past pathogen exposure could be identified by cataloging public T cell receptors. Besides the first cohort of roughly 640 subjects, a separate validation cohort made up of 120 different subjects was used. To predict cytomegalovirus infection status, the study brought together high-throughput TCR immunosequencing, statistical association of individual TCRs with disease status, and machine learning. General study outcomes and caveats: While some public TCRs were present in many individuals, most TCR sequences turned up only very rarely across donors. A total of fewer than 200 TCR beta chains were listed by the study as associated with cytomegalovirus. The authors suggested that the approach could potentially be extended to other disease states and immunological phenotypes. In a later analysis, TCRs clustered in the first cohort were found to also tend to co-occur in the approximately 110 validation repertoires, with 94% of cluster scores above 0. A later analysis lacked HLA typing for the validation cohort, so it scored co-occurrence in that cohort across all 120 repertoires. In both the original and validation cohorts, the classifier was reported to diagnose cytomegalovirus status with high specificity and sensitivity. In vitro tests confirmed that a few of the cytomegalovirus-associated TCR beta chains recognize cytomegalovirus antigens.

Separate from the roughly 660-subject first cohort, the validation cohort of 90 to 150 subjects was the group to which the donors belonged. The library was built by means of the immunoSEQ multiplex PCR assay. On the authors' methods: A statistical classification framework was built for diagnosing cytomegalovirus status from the catalog of TCR beta chain sequences. As stored in TCRdb, this immuneACCESS dataset retains in-frame rearrangements with V and J assigned. A fraction of the clones does not appear; measured against another copy, unresolved V genes explain less than half of the discrepancy, and the remainder lacks a known reason. That table furnishes V, J and clone size, whereas the DNA furnished D and trimming. The sample table shows about 280,000 clones, and 88% are seen once. Of the sample, 0.92% falls within the top ten clones. As concerns this clone: The specificity of this receptor is unknown. Nothing much larger sits one base from this clone, and base qualities are not available.

Source material: PBMCs. This receptor was obtained from a woman younger than 30 in good health and CMV-seronegative.

The nucleotides are TGTGCCAGCAGCGGACAGGAATCTGAAGCTTTCTTT. Its protein product is CASSGQESEAFF. The sequence links TRBV7-9 to TRBJ1-1, with 7 junctional bases fitting TRBD1. In the germline V gene (reference sequence), CDR1 corresponds to SEHNR and CDR2 to FQNEAQ. Including cysteine and phenylalanine, the CDR3 has 12 amino acids. Only the CDR3 part of the read is kept: 36 bases, read in frame from the first base. V is cut back by 5 bases and J by 6 bases, with 3 bases in the junction unmatched.